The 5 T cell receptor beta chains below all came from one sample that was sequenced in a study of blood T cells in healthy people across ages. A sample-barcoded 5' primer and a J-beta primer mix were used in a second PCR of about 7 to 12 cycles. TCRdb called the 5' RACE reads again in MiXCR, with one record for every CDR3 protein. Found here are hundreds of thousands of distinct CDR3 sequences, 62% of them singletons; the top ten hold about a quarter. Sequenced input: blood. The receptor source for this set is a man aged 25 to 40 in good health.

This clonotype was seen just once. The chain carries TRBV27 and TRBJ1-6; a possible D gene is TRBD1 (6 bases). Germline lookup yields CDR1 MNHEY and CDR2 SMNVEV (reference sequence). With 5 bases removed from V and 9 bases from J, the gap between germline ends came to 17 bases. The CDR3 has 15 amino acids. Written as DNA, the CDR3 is TGTGCCAGCAGTGTGACAGGCCTCACTATTTCACCCCTCCACTTT. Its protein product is CASSVTGLTISPLHF.

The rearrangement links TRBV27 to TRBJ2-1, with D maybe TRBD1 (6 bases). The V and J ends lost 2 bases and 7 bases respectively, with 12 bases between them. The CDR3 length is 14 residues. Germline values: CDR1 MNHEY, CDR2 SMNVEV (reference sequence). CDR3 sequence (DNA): TGTGCCAGCAGTTTAAGGAACAGGGAGAATGAGCAGTTCTTC. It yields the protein CASSLRNRENEQFF.

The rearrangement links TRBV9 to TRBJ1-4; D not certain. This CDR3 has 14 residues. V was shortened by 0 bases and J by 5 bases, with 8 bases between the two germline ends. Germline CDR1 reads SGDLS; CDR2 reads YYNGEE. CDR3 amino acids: CASSVEGLNEKLFF. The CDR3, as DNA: TGTGCCAGCAGCGTAGAAGGGCTCAATGAAAAACTGTTTTTT.

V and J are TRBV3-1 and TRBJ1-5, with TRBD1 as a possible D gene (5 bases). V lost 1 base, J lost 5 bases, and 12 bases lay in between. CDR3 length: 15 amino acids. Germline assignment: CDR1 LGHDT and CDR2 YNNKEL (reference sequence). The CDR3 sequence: CASSQVGGHYQPQHF. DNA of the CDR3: TGTGCCAGCAGCCAAGTCGGAGGACATTATCAGCCCCAGCATTTT.

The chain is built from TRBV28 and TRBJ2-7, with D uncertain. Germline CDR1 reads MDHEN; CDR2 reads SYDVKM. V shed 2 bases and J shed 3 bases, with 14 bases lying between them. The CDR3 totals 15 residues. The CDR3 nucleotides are TGTGCCAGCAGTTTAGCAGCCCGAGTAGACTACGAGCAGTACTTC. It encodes CASSLAARVDYEQYF.